This T cell receptor beta chain was obtained from a study of blood T cell repertoires in COVID-19. Study-level information: Acute and convalescent COVID-19 specimens originated in the United States, Italy and Spain.

Assay: immunoSEQ multiplex PCR; the TCRdb copy retains only in-frame clones and omits some. The sample carries 250,000 to 300,000 clones, around 90% recorded once. V was cut by 5 bases and J by 0 bases, with 11 bases left in between. CDR1 MGHRA and CDR2 YSYEKL come from the germline V gene. The CDR3 has 15 amino acids. The specimen sequenced was PBMCs or T cells enriched from blood (not recorded which). The gene calls are TRBV4-1 and TRBJ1-3, with D hard to call. The receptor's source is a woman aged 40-49 years who had recovered from COVID-19. The CDR3 is CASSMTSPSGNTIYF. The CDR3 coding sequence is TGCGCCAGCAGCATGACATCGCCCTCTGGAAACACCATATATTTT.